This T cell receptor (beta chain) was obtained from a study of cytomegalovirus exposure and HLA in healthy donors. Germline V gene data show CDR1 as LGHNA and CDR2 as YNFKEQ. Trimming stripped 3 bases from V and 3 bases from J, with 17 bases between. The CDR3 has 17 residues. The primer mix had 60 Vbeta and 13 Jbeta primers. Method: immunoSEQ multiplex PCR; TCRdb's copy keeps in-frame clones and lacks some. In the table there are approximately 160,000 clones, 60% to 85% of which are singletons. The sequence came from a woman in her 40s in good health and CMV-seropositive. Material for sequencing was PBMCs. J is TRBJ2-2 and V is TRBV4-2; D is perhaps TRBD1 (5 bases). CDR3 nucleotide sequence: TGTGCCAGCAGCCATCCCCCGCGGCAGGGATACACCGGGGAGCTGTTTTTT. It encodes CASSHPPRQGYTGELFF.